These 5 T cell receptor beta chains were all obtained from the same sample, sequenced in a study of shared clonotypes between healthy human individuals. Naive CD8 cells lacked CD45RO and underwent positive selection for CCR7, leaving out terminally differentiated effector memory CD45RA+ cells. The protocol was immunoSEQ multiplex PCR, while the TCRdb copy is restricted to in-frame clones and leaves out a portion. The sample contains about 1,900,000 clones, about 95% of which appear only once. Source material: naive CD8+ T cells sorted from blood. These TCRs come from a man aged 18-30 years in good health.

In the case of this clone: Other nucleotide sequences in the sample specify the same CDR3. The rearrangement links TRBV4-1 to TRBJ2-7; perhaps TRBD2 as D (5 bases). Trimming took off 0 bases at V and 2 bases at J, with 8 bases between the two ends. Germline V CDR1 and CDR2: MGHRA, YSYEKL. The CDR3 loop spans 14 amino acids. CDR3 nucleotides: TGCGCCAGCAGCCAAGAAGCCGGGGCCTACGAGCAGTACTTC. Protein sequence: CASSQEAGAYEQYF.

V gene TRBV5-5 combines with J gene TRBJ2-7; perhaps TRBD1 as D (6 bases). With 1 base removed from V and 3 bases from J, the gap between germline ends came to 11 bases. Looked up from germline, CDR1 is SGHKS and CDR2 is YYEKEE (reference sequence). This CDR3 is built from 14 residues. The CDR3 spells CASSLSTGYYEQYF. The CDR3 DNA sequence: TGTGCCAGCAGCTTGTCGACAGGCTACTACGAGCAGTACTTC.

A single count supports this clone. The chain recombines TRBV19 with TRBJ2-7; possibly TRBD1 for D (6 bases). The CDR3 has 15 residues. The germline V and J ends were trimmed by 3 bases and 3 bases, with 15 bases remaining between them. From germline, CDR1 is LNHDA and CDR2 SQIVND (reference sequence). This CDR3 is CASSMAQGQVYEQYF. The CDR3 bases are TGTGCCAGTAGTATGGCACAGGGCCAAGTCTACGAGCAGTACTTC. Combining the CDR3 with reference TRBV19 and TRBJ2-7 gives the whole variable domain DGGITQSPKYLFRKEGQNVTLSCEQNLNHDAMYWYRQDPGQGLRLIYYSQIVNDFQKGDIAEGYSVSREKKESFPLTVTSAQKNPTAFYLCASSMAQGQVYEQYFGPGTRLTVT.

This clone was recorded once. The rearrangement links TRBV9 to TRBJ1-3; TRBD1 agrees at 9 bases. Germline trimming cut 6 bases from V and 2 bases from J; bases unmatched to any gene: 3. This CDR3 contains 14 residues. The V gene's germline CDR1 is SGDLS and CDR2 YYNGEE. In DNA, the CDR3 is TGTGCCAGCAAAGGGACAGGGACTGGAAACACCATATATTTT. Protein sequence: CASKGTGTGNTIYF.

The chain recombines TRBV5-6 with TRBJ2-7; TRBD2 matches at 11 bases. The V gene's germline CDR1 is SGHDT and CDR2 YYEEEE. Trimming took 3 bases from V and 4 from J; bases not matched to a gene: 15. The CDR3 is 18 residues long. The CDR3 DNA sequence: TGTGCCAGCAGCTATTCCGGGTCATTTAGCGGGAGGGCTTACGAGCAGTACTTC. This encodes CASSYSGSFSGRAYEQYF.